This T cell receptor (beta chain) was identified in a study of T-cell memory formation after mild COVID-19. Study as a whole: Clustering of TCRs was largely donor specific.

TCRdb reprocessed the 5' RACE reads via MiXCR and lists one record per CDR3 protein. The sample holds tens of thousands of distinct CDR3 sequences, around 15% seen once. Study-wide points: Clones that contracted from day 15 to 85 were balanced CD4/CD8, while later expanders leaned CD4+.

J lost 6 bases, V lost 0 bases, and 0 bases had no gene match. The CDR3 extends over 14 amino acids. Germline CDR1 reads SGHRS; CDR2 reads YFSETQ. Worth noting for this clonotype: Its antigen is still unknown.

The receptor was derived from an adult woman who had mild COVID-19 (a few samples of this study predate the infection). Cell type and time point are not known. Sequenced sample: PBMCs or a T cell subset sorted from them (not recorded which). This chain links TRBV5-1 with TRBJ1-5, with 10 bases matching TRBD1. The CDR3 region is CASSLGTGGQPQHF. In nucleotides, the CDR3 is TGCGCCAGCAGCTTGGGGACAGGGGGTCAGCCCCAGCATTTT.